A selection of T cell receptor beta chains follows, all from one sample in a study of blood T cells in healthy people across ages. Via MiXCR, TCRdb re-called the 5' RACE reads, giving one row per CDR3 protein. The sample has roughly 1,300,000 distinct CDR3 sequences; approximately 59% are singletons. The material sequenced was blood. All receptors derive from a man between 18 and 35 years old in good health. Each CDR3 is given with its conserved first and last residue. The D gene is left open where the match is weak. Clone size appears in some rows only: once, few, many, or a class for an expanded clone.

D | J | V | size | DNA | CDR3
NA | TRBJ2-5 | TRBV12-3/TRBV12-4 | NA | TGTGCCAGCAGTTTACCCGACCCTCGGGGGCAGTACTTC | CASSLPDPRGQYF
NA | TRBJ1-2 | TRBV27 | NA | TGTGCCAGCAGTTTAAGTCCGGGGAACGGCTACACCTTC | CASSLSPGNGYTF
NA | TRBJ2-7 | TRBV28 | NA | TGTGCCAGTGTTCGTACCGGGTCCTACGAGCAGTACTTC | CASVRTGSYEQYF
NA | TRBJ2-3 | TRBV5-1 | NA | TGCGCCAGCTACTTGCCGTTTACTCCTTTAGGGGATACGCAGTATTTT | CASYLPFTPLGDTQYF
NA | TRBJ1-2 | TRBV4-1 | NA | TGCGCCAGCAGCCAAATGGTTGGAGCACAATATGGCTACACCTTC | CASSQMVGAQYGYTF
TRBD1 | TRBJ2-7 | TRBV13 | few | TGTGCCAGCAGCGGACAGGCCTCCGCCCCGTTCGAGCAGTACTTC | CASSGQASAPFEQYF
TRBD1 | TRBJ2-5 | TRBV3-1 | NA | TGTGCCAGCAGCCCACTTCGAGGCGCAGGGGGCCAGGAGACCCAGTACTTC | CASSPLRGAGGQETQYF
NA | TRBJ2-3 | TRBV29-1 | few | TGCAGCGTTGCCGCTATCAACACAGATACGCAGTATTTT | CSVAAINTDTQYF
TRBD2 | TRBJ2-7 | TRBV7-2 | NA | TGTGCCAGCAGCACCTTTAGCGGGCTAGCCTACGAGCAGTACTTC | CASSTFSGLAYEQYF
TRBD2 | TRBJ2-4 | TRBV20-1 | NA | TGCAGTGCTAGTGGTAGCGGGAAGGAGCAGTACTTC | CSASGSGKEQYF
NA | TRBJ2-5 | TRBV11-3 | NA | TGTGCCAGCAGCTTAGGTGTGGACGGGACCCAGTACTTC | CASSLGVDGTQYF
NA | TRBJ1-1 | TRBV20-1 | NA | TGCAGTGCTAGCAACTTTCTCCGGAACACTGAAGCTTTCTTT | CSASNFLRNTEAFF
NA | TRBJ2-5 | TRBV7-2 | NA | TGTGCCAGCAGCACCTCGGGGCTAGTCCAAGAGACCCAGTACTTC | CASSTSGLVQETQYF
TRBD2 | TRBJ2-1 | TRBV27 | NA | TGTGCCAGCAGTCTGGGACTAGCGTGGCCCCATGAGCAGTTCTTC | CASSLGLAWPHEQFF
NA | TRBJ1-6 | TRBV12-3/TRBV12-4 | once | TGTGCCAGCAGTGATAATGCACCCCTCCACTTT | CASSDNAPLHF
NA | TRBJ2-1 | TRBV3-1 | few | TGTGCCAGCACCGGGGGGCTGTTGGATGAGCAGTTCTTC | CASTGGLLDEQFF
TRBD2 | TRBJ2-7 | TRBV20-1 | NA | TGCAGTGCTAGAGTCCTTAGCGGGGGACCCTACGAGCAGTACTTC | CSARVLSGGPYEQYF
TRBD1 | TRBJ2-6 | TRBV6-1 | once | TGTGCCAGACGCTCTTTCGGGACAGGGAAGGCTTGGGCCAACGTCCTGACTTTC | CARRSFGTGKAWANVLTF
NA | TRBJ2-1 | TRBV9 | NA | TGTGCCAGCAGCGCCGAAAACAATGAGCAGTTCTTC | CASSAENNEQFF
NA | TRBJ2-1 | TRBV28 | once | TGTGCCAGCAGTTTAAGGGGGGAGCGGTACAATGAGCAGTTCTTC | CASSLRGERYNEQFF
NA | TRBJ2-7 | TRBV14 | NA | TGTGCCAGCAGCCCCCTGGGCGCCAACTCCTACGAGCAGTACTTC | CASSPLGANSYEQYF
TRBD2 | TRBJ2-5 | TRBV12-3/TRBV12-4 | NA | TGTGCCAGCAGCCTTAATCTAGCGGGTTCAATTCAAGAGACCCAGTACTTC | CASSLNLAGSIQETQYF
NA | TRBJ2-7 | TRBV29-1 | NA | TGCAGCGTTAACGCCCGTGGCTTCGACGAGCAGTACTTC | CSVNARGFDEQYF
NA | TRBJ2-3 | TRBV7-6 | NA | TGTGCCAGCAGCCCAAGGGCGGGGGCATATACGCAGTATTTT | CASSPRAGAYTQYF
NA | TRBJ2-5 | TRBV12-3/TRBV12-4 | NA | TGTGCCAGTTCAAGGGTAGGGGAAGAGACCCAGTACTTC | CASSRVGEETQYF
NA | TRBJ2-4 | TRBV5-5 | NA | TGTGCCAGCAGCGTCACGACAGTCCCTAAAGTGGACATTCAGTACTTC | CASSVTTVPKVDIQYF
NA | TRBJ1-4 | TRBV4-1 | NA | TGCGCCAGCAGCCAACTACAGGGCCAGGAAAAACTGTTTTTT | CASSQLQGQEKLFF
TRBD2 | TRBJ2-1 | TRBV29-1 | few | TGCAGCGCATCCGGGACTAGCGGGGGAATTGAGCAGTTCTTC | CSASGTSGGIEQFF
TRBD2 | TRBJ2-7 | TRBV9 | NA | TGTGCCAGCAGCGTAGGCGGGGGGGCCTACAATGAGCAGTACTTC | CASSVGGGAYNEQYF
NA | TRBJ2-3 | TRBV4-1 | NA | TGCGCCAGCAGCCAAGAAACAGTGCTACGCACAGATACGCAGTATTTT | CASSQETVLRTDTQYF